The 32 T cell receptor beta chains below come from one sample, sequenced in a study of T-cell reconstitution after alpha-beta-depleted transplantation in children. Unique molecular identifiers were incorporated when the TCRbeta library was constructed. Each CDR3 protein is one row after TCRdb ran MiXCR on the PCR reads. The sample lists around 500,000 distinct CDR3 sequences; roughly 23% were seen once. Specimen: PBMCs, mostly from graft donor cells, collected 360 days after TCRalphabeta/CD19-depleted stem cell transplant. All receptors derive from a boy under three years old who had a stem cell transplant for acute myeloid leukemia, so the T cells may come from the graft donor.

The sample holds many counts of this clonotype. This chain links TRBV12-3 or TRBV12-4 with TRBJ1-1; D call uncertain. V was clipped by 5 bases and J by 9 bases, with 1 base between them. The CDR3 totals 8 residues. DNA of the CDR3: TGTGCCAGCAGTAAAGCTTTCTTT. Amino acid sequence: CASSKAFF.

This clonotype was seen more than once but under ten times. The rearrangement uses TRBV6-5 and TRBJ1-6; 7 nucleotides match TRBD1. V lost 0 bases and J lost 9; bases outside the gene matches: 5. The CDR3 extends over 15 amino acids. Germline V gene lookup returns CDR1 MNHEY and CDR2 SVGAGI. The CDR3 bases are TGTGCCAGCAGTTACTCGACAGGGTTGAGTTCACCCCTCCACTTT. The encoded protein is CASSYSTGLSSPLHF.

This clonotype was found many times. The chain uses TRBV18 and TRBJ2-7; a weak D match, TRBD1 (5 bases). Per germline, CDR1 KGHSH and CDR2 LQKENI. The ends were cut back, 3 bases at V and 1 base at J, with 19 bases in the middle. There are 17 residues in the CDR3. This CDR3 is CASSPGIITTASYEQYF. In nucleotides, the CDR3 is TGTGCCAGCTCACCGGGTATAATCACGACAGCATCCTACGAGCAGTACTTC.

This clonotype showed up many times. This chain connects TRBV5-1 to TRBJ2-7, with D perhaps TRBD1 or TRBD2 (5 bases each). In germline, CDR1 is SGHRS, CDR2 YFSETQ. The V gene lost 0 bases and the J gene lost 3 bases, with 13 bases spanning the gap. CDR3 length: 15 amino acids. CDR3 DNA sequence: TGCGCCAGCAGCTTGGTTTCCGGGACCTACTACGAGCAGTACTTC. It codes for CASSLVSGTYYEQYF.

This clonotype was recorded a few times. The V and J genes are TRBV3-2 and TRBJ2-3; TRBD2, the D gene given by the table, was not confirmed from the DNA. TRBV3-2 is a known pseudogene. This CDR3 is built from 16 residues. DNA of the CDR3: TGTGCCAGCAGCCAGCCTAGCGGGGTGAAGACAGATACGCAGTATTTT. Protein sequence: CASSQPSGVKTDTQYF.

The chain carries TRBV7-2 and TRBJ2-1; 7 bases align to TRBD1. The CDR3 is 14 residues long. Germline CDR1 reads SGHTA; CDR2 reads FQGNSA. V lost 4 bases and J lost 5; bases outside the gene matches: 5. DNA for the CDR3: TGTGCCAGCAGCTACGACAGGGTAGACAATGAGCAGTTCTTC. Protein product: CASSYDRVDNEQFF.

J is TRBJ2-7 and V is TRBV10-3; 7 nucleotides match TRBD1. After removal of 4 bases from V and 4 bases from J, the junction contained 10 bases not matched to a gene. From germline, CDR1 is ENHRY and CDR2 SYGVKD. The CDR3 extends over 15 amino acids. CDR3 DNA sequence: TGTGCCATCAGTGTTGGGGACAGTGCCCAATACGAGCAGTACGTC. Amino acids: CAISVGDSAQYEQYV.

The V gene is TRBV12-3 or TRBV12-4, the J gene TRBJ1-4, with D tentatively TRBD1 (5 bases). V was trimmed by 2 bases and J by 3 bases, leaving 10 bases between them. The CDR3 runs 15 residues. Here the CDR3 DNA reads TGTGCCAGCAGTTTAATGGGGCAGGCTAATGAAAAACTGTTTTTT. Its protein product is CASSLMGQANEKLFF.

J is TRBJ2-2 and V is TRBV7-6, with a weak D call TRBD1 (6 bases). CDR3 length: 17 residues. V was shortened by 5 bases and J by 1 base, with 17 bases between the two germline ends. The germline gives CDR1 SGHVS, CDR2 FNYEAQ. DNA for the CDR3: TGTGCCAGCAGCCTGCGGCCCACAGGGATGAACACCGGGGAGCTGTTTTTT. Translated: CASSLRPTGMNTGELFF.

The CDR3 DNA follows: TGCAGTGCTACCCGGGGCCCCAGGGCCCCCAATCAGCCCCAGCATTTT. It encodes CSATRGPRAPNQPQHF. V is TRBV20-1 and J is TRBJ1-5; TRBD1 might be the D (5 bases). V lost 4 bases, J lost 3 bases, and 19 bases lay in between. Germline V CDR1 and CDR2: DFQATT, SNEGSKA (reference sequence). This CDR3 contains 16 residues.

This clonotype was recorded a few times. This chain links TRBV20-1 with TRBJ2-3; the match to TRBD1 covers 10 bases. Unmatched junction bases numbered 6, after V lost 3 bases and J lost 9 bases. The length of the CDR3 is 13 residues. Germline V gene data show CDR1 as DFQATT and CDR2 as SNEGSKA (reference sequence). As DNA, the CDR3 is TGCAGTGCTAGCCGGGACAGGGGTTTGACGCAGTATTTT. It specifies CSASRDRGLTQYF.

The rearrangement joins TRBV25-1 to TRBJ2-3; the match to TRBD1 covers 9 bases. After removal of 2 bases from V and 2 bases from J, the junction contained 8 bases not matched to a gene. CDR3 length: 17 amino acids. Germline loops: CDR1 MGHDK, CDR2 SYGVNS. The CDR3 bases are TGTGCCAGCAGTGAAGGTCCGGGACAGGGCTCCACAGATACGCAGTATTTT. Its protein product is CASSEGPGQGSTDTQYF.

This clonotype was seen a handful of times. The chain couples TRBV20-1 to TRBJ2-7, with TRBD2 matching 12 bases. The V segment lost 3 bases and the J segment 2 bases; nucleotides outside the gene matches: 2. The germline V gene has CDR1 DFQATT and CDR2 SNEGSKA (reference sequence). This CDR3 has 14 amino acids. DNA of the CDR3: TGCAGTGCTAGGTCTAGCGGGGGGGCCTACGAGCAGTACTTC. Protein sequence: CSARSSGGAYEQYF.

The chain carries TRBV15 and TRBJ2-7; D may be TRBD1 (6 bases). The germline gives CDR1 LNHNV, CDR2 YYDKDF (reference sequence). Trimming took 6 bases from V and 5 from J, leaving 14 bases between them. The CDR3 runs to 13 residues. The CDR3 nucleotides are TGTGCCACCAGGGGGGCTGGAACGGACGAGCAGTACTTC. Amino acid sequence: CATRGAGTDEQYF.

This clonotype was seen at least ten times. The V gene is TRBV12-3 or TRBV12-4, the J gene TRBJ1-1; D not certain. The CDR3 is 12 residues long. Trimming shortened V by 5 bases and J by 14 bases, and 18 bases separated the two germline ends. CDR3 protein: CASSPKWAPGFF. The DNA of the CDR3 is TGTGCCAGCAGTCCTAAGTGGGCCCCGGGATTCTTT.

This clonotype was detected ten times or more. The CDR3 DNA sequence: TGTGCCAGCAGCTTGGACCTCACAGATACGCAGTATTTT. Protein sequence: CASSLDLTDTQYF. The chain is built from TRBV7-6 and TRBJ2-3; the D is unclear. Germline loops: CDR1 SGHVS, CDR2 FNYEAQ. The CDR3 totals 13 residues. V lost 3 bases and J 2 bases, leaving 6 bases between the germline ends.

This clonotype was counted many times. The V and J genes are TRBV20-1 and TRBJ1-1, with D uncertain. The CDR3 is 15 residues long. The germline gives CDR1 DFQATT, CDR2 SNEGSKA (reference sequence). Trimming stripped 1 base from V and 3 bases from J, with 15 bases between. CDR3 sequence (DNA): TGCAGTGCTAGAGTAAGTAGGACCGGGTACACTGAAGCTTTCTTT. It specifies CSARVSRTGYTEAFF.

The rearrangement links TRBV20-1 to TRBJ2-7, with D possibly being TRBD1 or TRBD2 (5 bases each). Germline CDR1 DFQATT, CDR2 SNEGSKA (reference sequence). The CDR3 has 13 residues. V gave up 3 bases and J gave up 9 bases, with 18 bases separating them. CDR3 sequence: CSASGDPERWQYV. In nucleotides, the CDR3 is TGCAGTGCTAGCGGGGACCCGGAGAGATGGCAGTACGTC.

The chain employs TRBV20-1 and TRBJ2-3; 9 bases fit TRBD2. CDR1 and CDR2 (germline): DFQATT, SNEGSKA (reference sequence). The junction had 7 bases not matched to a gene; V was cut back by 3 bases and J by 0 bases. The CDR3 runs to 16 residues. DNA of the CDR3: TGCAGTGCTAGCGGCGCGGGGGGGTTTAGCACAGATACGCAGTATTTT. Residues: CSASGAGGFSTDTQYF.

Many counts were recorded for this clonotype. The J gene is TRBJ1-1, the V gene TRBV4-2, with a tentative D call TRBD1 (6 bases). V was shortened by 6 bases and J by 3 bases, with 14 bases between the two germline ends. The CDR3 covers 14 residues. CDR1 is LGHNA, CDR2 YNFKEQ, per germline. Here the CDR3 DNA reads TGTGCCAGCAGAAGGAGGGGGATCGACACTGAAGCTTTCTTT. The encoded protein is CASRRRGIDTEAFF.

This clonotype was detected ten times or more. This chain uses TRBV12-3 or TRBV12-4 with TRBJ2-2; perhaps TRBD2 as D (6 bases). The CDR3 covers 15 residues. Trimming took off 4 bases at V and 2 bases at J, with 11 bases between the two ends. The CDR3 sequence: CASSWRRVNTGELFF. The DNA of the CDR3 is TGTGCCAGCAGTTGGAGGAGGGTCAACACCGGGGAGCTGTTTTTT.

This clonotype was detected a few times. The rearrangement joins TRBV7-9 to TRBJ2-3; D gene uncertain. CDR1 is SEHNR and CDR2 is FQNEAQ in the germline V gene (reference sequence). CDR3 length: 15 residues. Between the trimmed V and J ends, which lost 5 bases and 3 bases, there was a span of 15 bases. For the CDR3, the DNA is TGTGCCAGCAGCCCGGCTAGAGTAGGAACAGATACGCAGTATTTT. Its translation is CASSPARVGTDTQYF.

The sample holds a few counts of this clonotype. CDR3 in amino acids: CASSYSAGGYEQYF. The CDR3 DNA sequence: TGTGCCAGCAGTTACTCGGCAGGGGGATACGAGCAGTACTTC. The rearrangement links TRBV6-5 to TRBJ2-7; TRBD1 matches at 7 bases. The CDR3 contains 14 residues. Germline trimming cut 0 bases from V and 4 bases from J; bases unmatched to any gene: 3. Germline CDR1 MNHEY, CDR2 SVGAGI.

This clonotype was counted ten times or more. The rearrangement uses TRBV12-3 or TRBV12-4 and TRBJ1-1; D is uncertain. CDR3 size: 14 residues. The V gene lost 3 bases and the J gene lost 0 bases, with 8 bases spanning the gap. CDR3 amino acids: CASSFGDLNTEAFF. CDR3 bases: TGTGCCAGCAGTTTCGGGGATTTGAACACTGAAGCTTTCTTT.

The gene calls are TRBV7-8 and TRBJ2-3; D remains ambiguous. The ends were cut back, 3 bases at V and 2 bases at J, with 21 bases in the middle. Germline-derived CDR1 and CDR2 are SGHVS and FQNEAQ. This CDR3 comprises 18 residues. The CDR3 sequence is CASSFYLKMGRYTDTQYF. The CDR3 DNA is TGTGCCAGCAGCTTCTACCTGAAGATGGGCAGGTACACAGATACGCAGTATTTT.

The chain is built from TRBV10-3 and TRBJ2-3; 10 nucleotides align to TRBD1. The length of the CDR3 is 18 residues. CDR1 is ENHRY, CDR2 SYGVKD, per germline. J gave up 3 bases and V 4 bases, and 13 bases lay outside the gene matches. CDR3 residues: CAISATETGQGKTDTQYF. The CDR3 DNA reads TGTGCCATCAGTGCTACCGAAACGGGACAGGGGAAGACAGATACGCAGTATTTT.

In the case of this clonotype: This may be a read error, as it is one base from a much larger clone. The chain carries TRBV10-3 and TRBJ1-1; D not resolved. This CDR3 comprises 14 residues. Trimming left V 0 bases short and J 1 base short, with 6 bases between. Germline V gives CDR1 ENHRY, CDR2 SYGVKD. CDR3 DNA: TGTGCCATCAGTGAGTCGAAGGGGAACACTGAAGCTTTCTTT. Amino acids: CAISESKGNTEAFF.

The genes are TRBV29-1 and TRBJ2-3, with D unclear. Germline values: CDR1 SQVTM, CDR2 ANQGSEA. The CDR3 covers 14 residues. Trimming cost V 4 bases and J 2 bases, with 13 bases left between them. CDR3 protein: CSVVGGWTTDTQYF. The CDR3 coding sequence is TGCAGCGTTGTAGGTGGATGGACCACAGATACGCAGTATTTT.

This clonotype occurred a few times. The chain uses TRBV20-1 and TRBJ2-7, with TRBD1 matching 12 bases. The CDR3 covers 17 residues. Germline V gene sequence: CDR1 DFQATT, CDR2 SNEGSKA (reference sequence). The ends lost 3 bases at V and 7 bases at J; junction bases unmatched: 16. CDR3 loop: CSARGSRPGTGGREQYF. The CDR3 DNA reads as TGCAGTGCTAGGGGGTCAAGGCCCGGGACAGGGGGCAGGGAGCAGTACTTC.

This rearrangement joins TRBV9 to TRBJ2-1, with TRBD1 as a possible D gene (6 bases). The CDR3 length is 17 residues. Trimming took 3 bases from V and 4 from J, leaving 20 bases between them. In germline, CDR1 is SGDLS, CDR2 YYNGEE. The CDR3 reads CASSALPQGHAYNEQFF. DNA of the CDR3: TGTGCCAGCAGCGCCCTCCCCCAGGGACACGCTTACAATGAGCAGTTCTTC.

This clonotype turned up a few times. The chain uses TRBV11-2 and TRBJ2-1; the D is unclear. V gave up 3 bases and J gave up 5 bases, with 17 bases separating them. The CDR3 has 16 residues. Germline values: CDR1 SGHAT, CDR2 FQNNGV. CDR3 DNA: TGTGCCAGCAGCTTGACCCCCGGTAAAATAAACAATGAGCAGTTCTTC. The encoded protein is CASSLTPGKINNEQFF.

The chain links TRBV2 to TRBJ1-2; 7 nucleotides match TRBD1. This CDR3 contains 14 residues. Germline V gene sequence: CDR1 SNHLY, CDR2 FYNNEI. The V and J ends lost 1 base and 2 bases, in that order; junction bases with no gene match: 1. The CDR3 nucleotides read TGTGCCAGCAGTGAAGACAGGGGCAACTATGGCTACACCTTC. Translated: CASSEDRGNYGYTF.